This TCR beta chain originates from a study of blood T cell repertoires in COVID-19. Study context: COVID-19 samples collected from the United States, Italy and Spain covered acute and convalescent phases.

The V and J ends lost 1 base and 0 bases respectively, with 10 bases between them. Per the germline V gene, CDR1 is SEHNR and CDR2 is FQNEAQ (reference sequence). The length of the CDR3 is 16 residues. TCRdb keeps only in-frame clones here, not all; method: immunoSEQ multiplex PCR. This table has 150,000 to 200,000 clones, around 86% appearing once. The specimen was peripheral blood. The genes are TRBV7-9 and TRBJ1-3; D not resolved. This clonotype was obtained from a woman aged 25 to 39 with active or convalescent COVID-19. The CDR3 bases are TGTGCCAGCAGCTTAGGTGGCAGGAACTCTGGAAACACCATATATTTT. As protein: CASSLGGRNSGNTIYF.